This T cell receptor (beta chain) is from a study of blood T cell repertoires in COVID-19. Looked up from germline, CDR1 is MNHEY and CDR2 is SVGAGI. With 7 bases removed from V and 7 bases from J, the gap between germline ends came to 13 bases. The CDR3 is 12 residues long. Profiling relied on immunoSEQ multiplex PCR, and the TCRdb table lists in-frame clones only, not all of them. The sample contains around 170,000 clones, 84% of which appear only once. Sequencing used PBMCs or T cells enriched from blood (not recorded which). The clonotype originates from a woman aged 50 to 65 who had recovered from COVID-19. The chain has TRBV6-5 and TRBJ1-2; D is perhaps TRBD1 (6 bases). In DNA, the CDR3 is TGTGCCAGCACCCTACAGGGCCCTGGCTACACCTTC. This encodes CASTLQGPGYTF.